Below, 5 T cell receptor beta chains from the same sample are listed, as sequenced in a study of T cell repertoires in cytomegalovirus infection. The antigens of these receptors remain unknown. TCRdb recomputed calls from the reads with MiXCR, one row per CDR3 protein. The sample includes about 89,000 distinct CDR3 sequences, approximately 30% of them seen just once. The sequencing here drew on CD8+ T cells from cultured PBMCs, taken from culture after CMV antigen stimulation. These receptors were taken from a human donor in good health (CMV status not recorded). Some clones in this sample may be carry-over from other donors' samples.

The chain is built from TRBV24-1 and TRBJ2-5; D is ambiguous. Trimming left V 0 bases short and J 2 bases short, with 3 bases between. There are 13 residues in the CDR3. Germline values: CDR1 KGHDR, CDR2 SFDVKD. The CDR3 loop reads CATSDLNQETQYF. For the CDR3, the DNA is TGTGCCACCAGTGATTTGAATCAAGAGACCCAGTACTTC.

The chain carries TRBV6-1 and TRBJ1-1; D gene uncertain. Germline V gene data show CDR1 as MNHNS and CDR2 as SASEGT. The CDR3 extends over 13 amino acids. Deletions cut 6 bases from V and 5 bases from J, with 13 bases between. CDR3 sequence: CASSLRGWTEAFF. CDR3 bases: TGTGCCAGCAGCCTCCGGGGATGGACTGAAGCTTTCTTT.

The chain links TRBV7-9 to TRBJ1-1; possible D gene TRBD1, 5 bases. Trimming left V 1 base short and J 4 bases short, with 22 bases between. Germline V gene data show CDR1 as SEHNR and CDR2 as FQNEAQ (reference sequence). CDR3 length: 18 residues. The DNA for the CDR3 is TGTGCCAGCAGCTTAGAGGTTTGGAGGGTCCGGGGGTTCACTGAAGCTTTCTTT. Its protein product is CASSLEVWRVRGFTEAFF.

This clonotype was picked up a small number of times. J is TRBJ1-1 and V is TRBV28; 12 nucleotides match TRBD1. J gave up 4 bases and V 1 base, and 10 bases lay outside the gene matches. Germline assignment: CDR1 MDHEN and CDR2 SYDVKM. This CDR3 is built from 18 residues. The CDR3 DNA follows: TGTGCCAGCAGTTTATTCCCGGGACAGGGGGCGCCGAGCACTGAAGCTTTCTTT. This translates into CASSLFPGQGAPSTEAFF.

This clonotype turned up a few times. The rearrangement links TRBV7-4 to TRBJ1-1; D call uncertain. This CDR3 has 17 amino acids. The V gene's germline CDR1 is SGHVT and CDR2 SQSDAQ. V was shortened by 4 bases and J by 4 bases, with 22 bases between the two germline ends. As DNA, the CDR3 is TGTGCCAGCAGCTCGCACATGGGCCCCACGCTGGGCACTGAAGCTTTCTTT. It is translated as CASSSHMGPTLGTEAFF.